This entry lists 26 T cell receptor beta chains sequenced from one sample in a study of response to subunit inactivated influenza vaccine. Each CDR3 protein gets one entry after TCRdb re-called the RT-PCR reads with MiXCR. The sample includes hundreds of thousands of distinct CDR3 sequences, approximately 17% of them seen just once. Sequencing was performed on PBMCs from blood, taken around 5 days after vaccination. The receptors come from a middle-aged man who received an inactivated influenza vaccine.

This rearrangement joins TRBV10-3 to TRBJ2-1, with TRBD2 as a possible D gene (5 bases). Germline CDR1 and CDR2: ENHRY and SYGVKD. Trimming took 4 bases from V and 9 from J, leaving 10 bases between them. CDR3 length: 12 amino acids. The CDR3 sequence is CAISVASGEQFF. CDR3 nucleotide sequence: TGTGCCATCAGTGTTGCGAGCGGTGAGCAGTTCTTC.

The V and J genes are TRBV5-1 and TRBJ2-7; possibly TRBD1 for D (5 bases). From germline, CDR1 is SGHRS and CDR2 YFSETQ. The CDR3 sequence is 15 residues long. The V and J ends lost 2 bases and 5 bases respectively, with 17 bases between them. As DNA, the CDR3 is TGCGCCAGCAGCTTACAAGGGGCGATAGAGGACGAGCAGTACTTC. This gives the protein CASSLQGAIEDEQYF.

The chain joins TRBV5-6 to TRBJ2-3; D remains ambiguous. The ends were cut back, 0 bases at V and 6 bases at J, with 8 bases in the middle. Germline V gives CDR1 SGHDT, CDR2 YYEEEE. The CDR3 is 13 residues long. The CDR3 loop is CASSLAKADTQYF. Written as DNA, the CDR3 is TGTGCCAGCAGCTTGGCCAAGGCGGATACGCAGTATTTT. Variable domain in full (rest from reference TRBV5-6 and TRBJ2-3): DAGVTQSPTHLIKTRGQQVTLRCSPKSGHDTVSWYQQALGQGPQFIFQYYEEEERQRGNFPDRFSGHQFPNYSSELNVNALLLGDSALYLCASSLAKADTQYFGPGTRLTVL.

This clonotype was detected a few times. The chain couples TRBV5-1 to TRBJ2-2, with TRBD1 identical over 10 bases. This CDR3 comprises 17 residues. After removal of 0 bases from V and 1 base from J, the junction contained 3 bases not matched to a gene. Germline V gene sequence: CDR1 SGHRS, CDR2 YFSETQ. As DNA, the CDR3 is TGCGCCAGCAGCTTGGCCGGGACAGGGGTGAACACCGGGGAGCTGTTTTTT. Translation gives CASSLAGTGVNTGELFF.

V gene TRBV3-1 combines with J gene TRBJ1-1; D ambiguous. CDR1 is LGHDT and CDR2 is YNNKEL in the germline V gene (reference sequence). This CDR3 is built from 11 residues. The V and J ends lost 1 base and 11 bases respectively, with 8 bases between them. The CDR3: CASSQGEKAFF. In DNA, the CDR3 is TGTGCCAGCAGCCAAGGGGAAAAGGCTTTCTTT. The entire variable domain, with the rest obtained from reference TRBV3-1 and TRBJ1-1, is as follows: DTAVSQTPKYLVTQMGNDKSIKCEQNLGHDTMYWYKQDSKKFLKIMFSYNNKELIINETVPNRFSPKSPDKAHLNLHINSLELGDSAVYFCASSQGEKAFFGQGTRLTVV.

The CDR3 loop is CASSLATTNTGELFF. CDR3 DNA sequence: TGTGCCAGCAGCTTAGCTACCACGAACACCGGGGAGCTGTTTTTT. The chain recombines TRBV7-2 with TRBJ2-2; D is uncertain. CDR3 length: 15 residues. Deletions cut 0 bases from V and 0 bases from J, with 5 bases between. Looked up from germline, CDR1 is SGHTA and CDR2 is FQGNSA. The complete variable domain, with remaining parts taken from reference TRBV7-2 and TRBJ2-2, reads GAGVSQSPSNKVTEKGKDVELRCDPISGHTALYWYRQSLGQGLEFLIYFQGNSAPDKSGLPSDRFSAERTGGSVSTLTIQRTQQEDSAVYLCASSLATTNTGELFFGEGSRLTVL.

This clonotype showed up just a few times. V is TRBV10-3 and J is TRBJ2-3, with 7 bases aligning to TRBD1. The J segment lost 0 bases and the V segment lost 6 bases, leaving 6 bases of the junction unmatched. The CDR3 contains 15 residues. Germline V lookup: CDR1 ENHRY, CDR2 SYGVKD. The CDR3 DNA sequence: TGTGCCATCAGAGACAGGGTCACTAGCACAGATACGCAGTATTTT. Amino acid sequence: CAIRDRVTSTDTQYF.

This clonotype was seen more than once but under ten times. The CDR3 DNA reads as TGTGCCAGCCGGGCCGGGACCCGATACGAGCAGTACTTC. It encodes CASRAGTRYEQYF. This chain links TRBV2 with TRBJ2-7; D tentatively reads TRBD1 or TRBD2 (5 bases each). V was trimmed by 8 bases and J by 4 bases, leaving 15 bases between them. There are 13 residues in the CDR3. Germline loops: CDR1 SNHLY, CDR2 FYNNEI.

The V call is TRBV20-1, the J call TRBJ1-1; a weak D match, TRBD1 (5 bases). The germline V gene encodes CDR1 DFQATT and CDR2 SNEGSKA (reference sequence). This CDR3 comprises 14 residues. Trimming removed 3 bases at V and 2 bases at J, with 13 bases between. Here the CDR3 reads CSASFRGFNTEAFF. CDR3 DNA sequence: TGCAGTGCTAGCTTTCGGGGGTTCAACACTGAAGCTTTCTTT.

This clonotype was seen a few times. The chain couples TRBV4-2 to TRBJ2-5; 9 bases match TRBD2. The length of the CDR3 is 17 residues. The germline V gene has CDR1 LGHNA and CDR2 YNFKEQ. V shed 4 bases, J shed 2 bases, and the junction held 11 bases outside the gene matches. Written as DNA, the CDR3 is TGTGCCAGCAGCCTCTCGCGGGCTAGCGGGGCACAAGAGACCCAGTACTTC. Residues: CASSLSRASGAQETQYF.

In this sample, this clonotype turned up a few times. V and J are TRBV5-1 and TRBJ2-5; D is perhaps TRBD1 or TRBD2 (5 bases each). This CDR3 has 14 amino acids. V was cut by 1 base and J by 3 bases, with 10 bases left in between. Germline V gene sequence: CDR1 SGHRS, CDR2 YFSETQ. Here the CDR3 DNA reads TGCGCCAGCAGCTTGCAAGGGACCAAAGAGACCCAGTACTTC. This sequence encodes CASSLQGTKETQYF.

This clonotype was observed a single time. V and J are TRBV7-2 and TRBJ2-5; the D is unclear. In germline, CDR1 is SGHTA, CDR2 FQGNSA. Trimming removed 5 bases at V and 7 bases at J, with 11 bases between. The CDR3 is 12 amino acids. CDR3 bases: TGTGCCAGCAGCCCGTATATTGGGACCCAGTACTTC. Translation gives CASSPYIGTQYF. Full variable domain (outside the CDR3, taken from reference TRBV7-2 and TRBJ2-5): GAGVSQSPSNKVTEKGKDVELRCDPISGHTALYWYRQSLGQGLEFLIYFQGNSAPDKSGLPSDRFSAERTGGSVSTLTIQRTQQEDSAVYLCASSPYIGTQYFGPGTRLLVL.

This clonotype was seen a handful of times. The chain recombines TRBV20-1 with TRBJ1-5, with D unresolved. Looked up from germline, CDR1 is DFQATT and CDR2 is SNEGSKA (reference sequence). The CDR3 contains 14 residues. Between the trimmed V and J ends, which lost 4 bases and 6 bases, there was a span of 16 bases. CDR3 protein: CSAKGPRGSQPQHF. The CDR3 coding sequence is TGCAGTGCTAAAGGGCCCAGAGGGAGTCAGCCCCAGCATTTT.

J is TRBJ2-2 and V is TRBV10-3; possibly TRBD1 or TRBD2 for D (6 bases each). Germline V lookup: CDR1 ENHRY, CDR2 SYGVKD. The CDR3 contains 13 residues. CDR3 in amino acids: CASGAGPTGELFF. Written as DNA, the CDR3 is TGTGCTTCGGGGGCAGGGCCTACCGGGGAGCTGTTTTTT.

V and J are TRBV5-4 and TRBJ2-1; D is unclear. The germline gives CDR1 SGHNT, CDR2 YYREEE (reference sequence). Trimming took off 6 bases at V and 7 bases at J, with 8 bases between the two ends. CDR3 length equals 11 residues. DNA of the CDR3: TGTGCCAGCATGATGGGGAATGAGCAGTTCTTC. Translated: CASMMGNEQFF.

This clonotype was seen at least ten times. The chain is built from TRBV20-1 and TRBJ2-5; unclear D gene. Deletions cut 3 bases from V and 5 bases from J, with 7 bases between. Germline CDR1 is DFQATT and CDR2 is SNEGSKA (reference sequence). This CDR3 region has 11 residues. The CDR3 here is CSARGPETQYF. The CDR3 region has the DNA TGCAGTGCTAGGGGTCCGGAGACCCAGTACTTC.

This chain links TRBV20-1 with TRBJ2-7, with D possibly matching TRBD1 (5 bases). In germline, CDR1 is DFQATT, CDR2 SNEGSKA (reference sequence). The ends were cut back, 4 bases at V and 5 bases at J, with 15 bases in the middle. The CDR3 consists of 13 residues. CDR3 residues: CSAKGPGRNEQYF. The DNA of the CDR3 is TGCAGTGCTAAGGGGCCGGGTAGGAACGAGCAGTACTTC.

This chain links TRBV20-1 with TRBJ1-1; 7 bases map to TRBD1. There are 14 residues in the CDR3. Germline V gene sequence: CDR1 DFQATT, CDR2 SNEGSKA (reference sequence). V lost 2 bases to trimming and J lost 1 base; unmatched junction nucleotides: 4. The CDR3 nucleotides read TGCAGTGCTAGACCAGGGGGTAAGAACACTGAAGCTTTCTTT. It translates to CSARPGGKNTEAFF.

This clonotype turned up a few times. The rearrangement joins TRBV7-6 to TRBJ2-5, with 9 bases that match TRBD1. J gave up 5 bases and V 5 bases, and 15 bases lay outside the gene matches. The CDR3 is made up of 17 amino acids. CDR1 is SGHVS and CDR2 is FNYEAQ in the germline V gene. CDR3 in amino acids: CASSRGGYRDRDETQYF. CDR3 bases: TGTGCCAGCAGCCGAGGAGGTTACCGGGACAGGGATGAGACCCAGTACTTC.

This clonotype showed up many times. The gene calls are TRBV5-6 and TRBJ1-2, with 7 bases fitting TRBD1. This CDR3 has 14 residues. Trimming took 5 bases from V and 3 from J; bases not matched to a gene: 7. Germline V gene lookup returns CDR1 SGHDT and CDR2 YYEEEE. DNA of the CDR3: TGTGCCAGCAGAGAGGGACAGACTTACTATGGCTACACCTTC. This sequence encodes CASREGQTYYGYTF.

This clonotype was seen a few times. This chain links TRBV4-2 with TRBJ2-3, with 9 bases matching TRBD1. Per germline, CDR1 LGHNA and CDR2 YNFKEQ. The CDR3 length is 16 residues. The J segment lost 1 base and the V segment lost 2 bases, leaving 4 bases of the junction unmatched. This CDR3 reads CASSQTQGAGTDTQYF. In nucleotides, the CDR3 is TGTGCCAGCAGCCAAACACAGGGGGCTGGCACAGATACGCAGTATTTT.

V gene TRBV6-2 or TRBV6-3 combines with J gene TRBJ1-5, with TRBD1 as a possible D gene (5 bases). Germline V gives CDR1 MNHEY, CDR2 SVGEGT. Deletions cut 0 bases from V and 8 bases from J, with 23 bases between. The CDR3 is made up of 18 amino acids. The CDR3: CASSYSMVTVRVLKPQHF. The CDR3 DNA follows: TGTGCCAGCAGTTACTCAATGGTGACAGTCCGGGTTTTGAAGCCCCAGCATTTT.

This clonotype was seen more than once but under ten times. The chain has TRBV4-1 and TRBJ2-3; D is unclear. Germline-derived CDR1 and CDR2 are MGHRA and YSYEKL. Trimming cost V 2 bases and J 2 bases, with 2 bases left between them. The CDR3 is 12 residues long. Here the CDR3 reads CASSQHTDTQYF. The CDR3 DNA sequence: TGCGCCAGCAGCCAACACACAGATACGCAGTATTTT.

The chain is built from TRBV25-1 and TRBJ2-3; D ambiguous. V was trimmed by 5 bases and J by 0 bases, leaving 12 bases between them. Germline V gene lookup returns CDR1 MGHDK and CDR2 SYGVNS. This CDR3 spans 15 amino acids. CDR3: CASSSPAISTDTQYF. CDR3 sequence (DNA): TGTGCCAGCAGTTCCCCCGCAATTAGCACAGATACGCAGTATTTT.

The chain couples TRBV5-1 to TRBJ2-2, with D unclear. V lost 4 bases to trimming and J lost 6 bases, with 16 bases between them. In germline, CDR1 is SGHRS, CDR2 YFSETQ. The CDR3 has 15 amino acids. CDR3 sequence: CASSPGLRSAGELFF. In DNA, the CDR3 is TGCGCCAGCAGCCCCGGGCTGCGCTCAGCCGGGGAGCTGTTTTTT.

The CDR3 loop is CSTRFGQGGPYNEQFF. CDR3 DNA: TGCAGTACCCGATTTGGACAGGGTGGGCCCTACAATGAGCAGTTCTTC. The chain is built from TRBV20-1 and TRBJ2-1; 8 bases fit TRBD1. Germline lookup yields CDR1 DFQATT and CDR2 SNEGSKA (reference sequence). This CDR3 is built from 16 residues. V lost 8 bases and J lost 2; bases outside the gene matches: 14.